The 7 T cell receptor beta chains listed next were all sequenced from one sample in a study of T cells in Graves' hyperthyroidism and ophthalmopathy. TCR beta CDR3 sequences were amplified from RNA transcripts. Primed by the HTBI set, a first-round RT-PCR was run on the TCR CDR3. TCRdb itself ran the multiplex PCR reads through MiXCR, one entry per CDR3 protein. The repertoire includes about 640,000 distinct CDR3 sequences, roughly 14% of them detected once, and around 13% sits in the top ten. Sequencing was carried out using blood. These receptors were taken from a woman aged 50 to 60 with Graves' ophthalmopathy.

In this sample, this clonotype turned up many times. This rearrangement joins TRBV3-1 to TRBJ2-1; D is undetermined. V shed 4 bases and J shed 10 bases, with 14 bases lying between them. The CDR3 totals 13 residues. CDR1 and CDR2 from the germline V gene are LGHDT and YNNKEL (reference sequence). The CDR3 loop reads CASSLLSGLEQFF. CDR3 coding DNA: TGTGCCAGCAGCCTCCTATCCGGGCTCGAGCAGTTCTTC.

This clonotype was recorded at least ten times. The chain carries TRBV9 and TRBJ2-7, with a tentative D call TRBD1 (5 bases). The V gene's germline CDR1 is SGDLS and CDR2 YYNGEE. Between the trimmed V and J ends, which lost 0 bases and 2 bases, there was a span of 12 bases. The CDR3 contains 15 residues. The CDR3 DNA sequence: TGTGCCAGCAGCGTAGGGACAAGTAATACCTACGAGCAGTACTTC. The encoded protein is CASSVGTSNTYEQYF.

This clonotype was picked up many times. In DNA, the CDR3 is TGCGCCAGCAGCTTGTCTCAGGGTGAAAAACTGTTTTTT. This gives the protein CASSLSQGEKLFF. This chain links TRBV5-1 with TRBJ1-4; perhaps TRBD1 as D (5 bases). Trimming stripped 1 base from V and 7 bases from J, with 8 bases between. CDR1 and CDR2 from the germline V gene are SGHRS and YFSETQ. This CDR3 has 13 amino acids.

This clonotype has just a few counts. The chain recombines TRBV19 with TRBJ2-1, with 7 bases matching TRBD2. The CDR3 has 16 amino acids. The junction had 3 bases not matched to a gene; V was cut back by 1 base and J by 0 bases. Germline CDR1 and CDR2: LNHDA and SQIVND (reference sequence). The CDR3 is CASSIGSGFSYNEQFF. In nucleotides, the CDR3 is TGTGCCAGTAGTATAGGTAGCGGGTTCTCCTACAATGAGCAGTTCTTC.

This rearrangement joins TRBV5-8 to TRBJ1-4; TRBD1 is a possible D gene (6 bases). This CDR3 contains 16 residues. Germline CDR1 SGHTS, CDR2 YDEGEE. The ends were cut back, 3 bases at V and 7 bases at J, with 19 bases in the middle. The CDR3 DNA reads TGTGCCAGCAGCTATGGCCATTTACAGGGTGGTGAAAAACTGTTTTTT. Amino acids: CASSYGHLQGGEKLFF.

As regards this clonotype: This may come from a read error, since a much larger clone is one base off. This rearrangement joins TRBV2 to TRBJ1-4; maybe TRBD1 (5 bases). Per germline, CDR1 SNHLY and CDR2 FYNNEI. This CDR3 comprises 14 residues. The CDR3 nucleotides read TGTGCCAGCAGACCGACAGCAACTAGTGAAAAACTGTTTTTT. It encodes CASRPTATSEKLFF.

In its sample, this clonotype was seen many times. The genes are TRBV24-1 and TRBJ2-5; D gene unclear. CDR1 and CDR2 from the germline V gene are KGHDR and SFDVKD. CDR3 length equals 11 residues. Trimming removed 0 bases at V and 10 bases at J, with 5 bases between. The CDR3, as DNA: TGTGCCACCAGTGATTTGGTCAACCAGTACTTC. Encoded protein: CATSDLVNQYF.